Each of the 7 T cell receptor beta chains below was sequenced from the same sample in a study of blood T cells in healthy people across ages. Using a J-beta primer mix together with a sample-barcoded 5' primer, a second PCR was run for roughly 6 to 11 cycles. TCRdb fed the 5' RACE reads into MiXCR, producing one record per CDR3 protein. The repertoire has about 2 million distinct CDR3 sequences, about 49% of them found once; the top ten carry approximately 2.1%. The sequencing input was blood. The receptors come from a woman aged 40 to 50 in good health.

The chain links TRBV20-1 to TRBJ2-4; the D gene is possibly TRBD1 (6 bases). The J call is in doubt because the DNA end fits TRBJ2-7 better. Per the germline V gene, CDR1 is DFQATT and CDR2 is SNEGSKA (reference sequence). CDR3 size: 16 residues. CDR3 residues: CSARDIRGNSPDEQYF. CDR3 DNA: TGCAGTGCTAGAGATATCAGGGGCAATAGTCCGGACGAGCAGTACTTC.

In its sample, this clonotype was seen a few times. This sequence joins TRBV12-3 or TRBV12-4 and TRBJ1-5; TRBD1 agrees at 7 bases. The CDR3 sequence is 15 residues long. The J segment lost 4 bases and the V segment lost 5 bases, leaving 8 bases of the junction unmatched. The chain's CDR3 is CASSRDSLSNQPQHF. As DNA, the CDR3 is TGTGCCAGCAGTCGGGACAGCCTCTCGAATCAGCCCCAGCATTTT.

V and J are TRBV28 and TRBJ2-2, with 7 positions matching TRBD1. CDR1 and CDR2 from the germline V gene are MDHEN and SYDVKM. This CDR3 has 16 amino acids. Trimming at V came to 6 bases and at J to 5 bases, leaving 12 bases not matched to a gene. The CDR3 protein is CASSALGAGGTGELFF. The CDR3 DNA follows: TGTGCCAGCAGCGCACTAGGGGCAGGGGGTACCGGGGAGCTGTTTTTT.

In this sample, this clonotype turned up many times. The gene calls are TRBV6-1 and TRBJ1-5; TRBD1 agrees at 9 bases. Trimming removed 0 bases from V and 7 bases from J; junction bases left unmatched: 4. Germline values: CDR1 MNHNS, CDR2 SASEGT. CDR3 length: 15 residues. The CDR3 is CASSEAPDRGQPQHF. CDR3 bases: TGTGCCAGCAGTGAAGCGCCGGACAGGGGCCAGCCCCAGCATTTT.

The chain couples TRBV28 to TRBJ2-5; 8 nucleotides match TRBD2. This CDR3 is 14 amino acids long. Germline values: CDR1 MDHEN, CDR2 SYDVKM. Trimming took 3 bases from V and 3 from J; bases not matched to a gene: 3. CDR3 region: CASSLIAGKETQYF. The CDR3 DNA is TGTGCCAGCAGTTTGATAGCGGGGAAAGAGACCCAGTACTTC.

The chain joins TRBV28 to TRBJ2-3; D might be TRBD1 or TRBD2, each matching 5 bases. From germline, CDR1 is MDHEN and CDR2 SYDVKM. V lost 3 bases and J lost 14, with 21 bases in between. This CDR3 contains 14 residues. The CDR3 protein is CASSFSGVGQGMYF. The CDR3 DNA reads as TGTGCCAGCAGTTTCTCCGGGGTCGGGCAGGGAATGTATTTT. Combining the CDR3 with reference TRBV28 and TRBJ2-3 gives the whole variable domain DVKVTQSSRYLVKRTGEKVFLECVQDMDHENMFWYRQDPGLGLRLIYFSYDVKMKEKGDIPEGYSVSREKKERFSLILESASTNQTSMYLCASSFSGVGQGMYFGPGTRLTVL.

The chain combines TRBV3-1 with TRBJ1-5, with D hard to call. V shed 4 bases and J shed 0 bases, with 10 bases lying between them. Germline assignment: CDR1 LGHDT and CDR2 YNNKEL (reference sequence). CDR3 size: 15 residues. The CDR3 protein is CASSPTKNSNQPQHF. CDR3 bases: TGTGCCAGCAGCCCGACGAAAAATAGCAATCAGCCCCAGCATTTT.